The TCR beta chain under discussion was sequenced for a study of OX40 agonist ivuxolimab in advanced cancers. Overall study: Those treated in dose escalation had hepatocellular carcinoma, melanoma, renal cell cancer or head and neck cancer.

Study-level findings and limits: With doses of 0.1 to 3.0 mg/kg, CD4+ and CD8+ blood T cells had undergone clonal expansion by week 6.

Deletions cut 1 base from V and 0 bases from J, with 10 bases between. The CDR3 is made up of 15 amino acids. Germline V gene sequence: CDR1 GTSNPN, CDR2 SVGIG (reference sequence). Clones were read by immunoSEQ multiplex PCR, and TCRdb kept only the in-frame ones, dropping some. The data contain about 100,000 clones, around 93% of them seen just once; the ten biggest clones take up 0.5% to 0.65%. Note on this clone: Its antigen remains unidentified.

This specimen was CD4+ or CD8+ T cells sorted from blood, taken in a trial of the OX40 agonist ivuxolimab. The chain recombines TRBV30 with TRBJ1-3, with a possible D match to TRBD1 (5 bases). The receptor's source is an adult with an advanced solid tumor such as melanoma, head and neck, liver or kidney cancer. The CDR3 loop reads CAWSAAGFSGNTIYF. In DNA form, the CDR3 reads TGTGCCTGGAGTGCCGCAGGGTTCTCTGGAAACACCATATATTTT.